This TCR beta chain came from a study of blood T cell repertoires in COVID-19. Study-level background: The samples span acute and convalescent COVID-19 from the United States, Italy and Spain. T cells, B-cell-depleted T cells, or PBMCs provided the cDNA or gDNA that served as material.

Per germline, CDR1 SGHTA and CDR2 FQGTGA. V dropped 9 bases and J dropped 0; count of bases not matched to a gene: 13. The CDR3 loop spans 18 amino acids. Per the study methods: Amplified reference gene primers provided the basis for estimating nucleated cell counts. Only in-frame clones appear in the TCRdb table, and some are missing; sequencing was by immunoSEQ multiplex PCR. Clonal size and the V and J genes are those of that table, whereas D and trimming came from the DNA. The sample has under 250,000 clones, over 90% seen once. During active infection, Seattle patients enrolled and were then monitored through disease.

The chain recombines TRBV7-3 with TRBJ1-6; 8 bases align to TRBD1. This sequence was found in a man younger than 45 with COVID-19, enrolled during active disease. Sequenced material: peripheral blood. CDR3 region: CASWIQGDGSSYNSPLHF. CDR3 coding DNA: TGTGCCAGTTGGATACAGGGGGATGGTAGCTCCTATAATTCACCCCTCCACTTT.